This TCR beta chain was obtained from a study of T cell repertoires in cytomegalovirus infection. Study summary: It was recently identified HLA-C-restricted and well-studied HLA-B-restricted CMV epitopes that the study used. Public TCR beta signatures marked donors with CMV infection and the matching HLA.

Turning to this clonotype: Its antigen is as yet unknown.

Findings of the study overall: Individuals carrying CMV plus the relevant HLA were identified by cumulative frequency of public TCR beta families. There were HLA-C-restricted CMV-specific TCR beta clonotypes dominating the ex vivo response.

Germline V gene lookup returns CDR1 SEHNR and CDR2 FQNEAQ (reference sequence). CDR3 size: 17 residues. The ends lost 4 bases at V and 6 bases at J; junction bases unmatched: 9. One entry per CDR3 protein results from TCRdb running MiXCR on the reads. The sample carries roughly 990,000 distinct CDR3 sequences, around a third recorded once. The sequence was obtained from a human donor in good health (CMV status not recorded). Some clones in this sample may be carry-over from other donors' samples. The source was cultured CD8+ T cells from PBMCs, collected from culture after CMV antigen stimulation. J is TRBJ2-3 and V is TRBV7-9, with 14 nucleotides matching TRBD2. CDR3 in DNA: TGTGCCAGCAGCTCACTCGGGACTAGCGGGAGCCCGGATACGCAGTATTTT. Translation gives CASSSLGTSGSPDTQYF.